This T cell receptor beta chain comes out of a study of T-cell memory formation after mild COVID-19. For the study at large: Largely donor-specific TCR clusters were found.

This clonotype was counted only a few times. Its antigen is currently unknown. TCRdb re-called the 5' RACE reads with MiXCR, one entry per CDR3 protein. The sample has a few hundred thousand distinct CDR3 sequences, 16% seen once. Trimming took 0 bases from V and 0 from J, leaving 6 bases between them. Looked up from germline, CDR1 is MGHRA and CDR2 is YSYEKL. The CDR3 consists of 15 residues. Whole-study findings and limits: Clones contracting across day 15 to 85 had a balanced CD4/CD8 profile; later expanding clones leaned CD4+.

Sequenced: PBMCs or a T cell subset sorted from them (not recorded which). The source of this sequence is a man aged 18 to 30 who had mild COVID-19 (a few samples of this study predate the infection). Cell type and time point are not known. The chain joins TRBV4-1 to TRBJ2-4; D remains unclear. The CDR3 spells CASSQDWGAKNIQYF. CDR3 DNA sequence: TGCGCCAGCAGCCAAGATTGGGGAGCCAAAAACATTCAGTACTTC.